This TCR beta chain was documented in a study of cytomegalovirus exposure and HLA in healthy donors. Findings of the study overall: In an earlier analysis, about 87% or about 30%: the productive usage of most TCR beta V segments. Later examination showed HLA-associated TCR beta chains had greater clonal expansion than equally common others. Associated with HLA alleles at 0.05 false discovery rate in a later analysis were around 17,000 TCR beta sequences.

V lost 2 bases to trimming and J lost 5 bases; unmatched junction nucleotides: 14. CDR1 and CDR2 from the germline V gene are KGHSH and LQKENI. CDR3 size: 17 residues. 13 Jbeta primers and 60 Vbeta primers were used for the PCR. Clones were read by immunoSEQ multiplex PCR, and TCRdb kept only the in-frame ones, dropping some. The table includes approximately 140,000 clones, around 72% detected once. About this clone: The antigen is unknown.

This TCR was recovered from a woman between 35 and 50 years old in good health and CMV-seronegative. The sequencing input was PBMCs. V gene TRBV18 combines with J gene TRBJ2-5; TRBD1 agrees at 7 bases. The CDR3 is CASSPAGLGQDPETQYF. In nucleotides, the CDR3 is TGTGCCAGCTCACCAGCTGGTTTAGGACAGGACCCCGAGACCCAGTACTTC.